These 22 T cell receptor beta chains were sequenced from one sample in a study of blood T cell repertoires in COVID-19. Some clones are missing from TCRdb's copy, which holds only in-frame ones; the method was immunoSEQ multiplex PCR. This table holds 350,000 to 400,000 clones, 87% found once. The sample taken for sequencing was PBMCs or T cells enriched from blood (not recorded which). These receptors were obtained from a woman in her twenties or thirties who had recovered from COVID-19.

The chain recombines TRBV2 with TRBJ1-5; 8 nucleotides match TRBD1. Per the germline V gene, CDR1 is SNHLY and CDR2 is FYNNEI. This CDR3 is built from 14 residues. J lost 7 bases, V lost 8 bases, and 10 bases had no gene match. The CDR3 here is CASHQGAKGQPQHF. The CDR3 DNA reads TGTGCCAGCCATCAGGGGGCTAAAGGACAGCCCCAGCATTTT.

The chain uses TRBV19 and TRBJ2-1; 10 bases map to TRBD2. The V gene end was trimmed by 5 bases and the J gene end by 0 bases; junction bases not matched to a gene: 10. This CDR3 spans 18 amino acids. Germline V lookup: CDR1 LNHDA, CDR2 SQIVND (reference sequence). CDR3 in amino acids: CASSYGLAVISSYNEQFF. In nucleotides, the CDR3 is TGTGCCAGTAGTTACGGACTAGCGGTGATTAGCTCCTACAATGAGCAGTTCTTC.

The chain employs TRBV28 and TRBJ2-7; 9 bases fit TRBD2. V trimming: 8 bases; J trimming: 0 bases; junction bases outside the gene matches: 2. The CDR3 contains 13 residues. The V gene's germline CDR1 is MDHEN and CDR2 SYDVKM. The CDR3 region is CASQAGGSYEQYF. CDR3 DNA sequence: TGTGCCAGCCAAGCGGGGGGCTCCTACGAGCAGTACTTC.

The rearrangement uses TRBV21-1 and TRBJ1-5; the D call in the table, TRBD1, was not verified against the DNA. TRBV21-1 is given as a pseudogene. CDR3 length: 15 amino acids. For the CDR3, the DNA is TGTGCCAGCAGTCCGGACAGGGACCTGAATCAGCCCCAGCATTTT. Protein product: CASSPDRDLNQPQHF.

The J gene is TRBJ1-4, the V gene TRBV18, with D possibly matching TRBD1 (6 bases). V gave up 1 base and J gave up 6 bases, with 33 bases separating them. CDR1 is KGHSH, CDR2 LQKENI, per germline. The CDR3 is made up of 22 amino acids. CDR3: CASSPRFAGTSGKSGTDEKLFF. CDR3 DNA: TGTGCCAGCTCACCACGGTTTGCCGGGACATCGGGAAAGTCGGGAACGGATGAAAAACTGTTTTTT.

The CDR3 loop reads CASSLIPGASYNEQFF. The DNA of the CDR3 is TGCGCCAGCAGCTTGATTCCGGGAGCATCCTACAATGAGCAGTTCTTC. This chain links TRBV5-1 with TRBJ2-1, with D possibly being TRBD2 (6 bases). The CDR3 runs to 16 residues. In germline, CDR1 is SGHRS, CDR2 YFSETQ. Trimming pared 1 base from V and 1 base from J, leaving 12 bases between.

This sequence joins TRBV5-6 and TRBJ2-3; TRBD1 matches at 7 bases. This CDR3 region has 16 residues. Germline V CDR1 and CDR2: SGHDT, YYEEEE. V trimming: 3 bases; J trimming: 4 bases; junction bases outside the gene matches: 11. This CDR3 reads CASSSTGSRSADTQYF. The DNA of the CDR3 is TGTGCCAGCAGCTCGACAGGGAGTAGGTCTGCAGATACGCAGTATTTT.

This clone was picked up one time. The chain has TRBV28 and TRBJ2-7; 10 bases are a match to TRBD2. The trim removed 6 bases at V and 4 bases at J, leaving 9 bases unmatched. CDR1 and CDR2 from the germline V gene are MDHEN and SYDVKM. The CDR3 sequence is 15 residues long. Written as DNA, the CDR3 is TGTGCCAGCAGCCCACCAGCGGGAGGGCGTTACGAGCAGTACTTC. This gives the protein CASSPPAGGRYEQYF.

This clone was found a few times. The J gene is TRBJ2-1, the V gene TRBV11-2; D possibly corresponds to TRBD2 (5 bases). Trimming cost V 1 base and J 5 bases, with 12 bases left between them. This CDR3 has 15 amino acids. Germline CDR1 SGHAT, CDR2 FQNNGV. The CDR3, as DNA: TGTGCCAGCAGCTTAGCGATTAGCGTCAACAATGAGCAGTTCTTC. Translated: CASSLAISVNNEQFF.

V gene TRBV5-1 combines with J gene TRBJ2-2; 8 nucleotides match TRBD2. This CDR3 has 16 residues. From germline, CDR1 is SGHRS and CDR2 YFSETQ. The junction had 4 bases not matched to a gene; V was cut back by 2 bases and J by 1 base. In nucleotides, the CDR3 is TGCGCCAGCAGCTTCGCGGGACTAGGGAACACCGGGGAGCTGTTTTTT. Amino acid sequence: CASSFAGLGNTGELFF.

The genes are TRBV7-2 and TRBJ2-2, with D perhaps matching TRBD1 (6 bases). Germline values: CDR1 SGHTA, CDR2 FQGNSA. This CDR3 contains 14 residues. Deletions cut 5 bases from V and 7 bases from J, with 14 bases between. The CDR3 spells CASSPNRVVGELFF. For the CDR3, the DNA is TGTGCCAGCAGCCCCAACAGGGTTGTCGGGGAGCTGTTTTTT.

The chain links TRBV9 to TRBJ1-2; 7 nucleotides agree with TRBD1. Germline lookup yields CDR1 SGDLS and CDR2 YYNGEE. The CDR3 extends over 15 amino acids. Losses at the gene ends were 3 bases for V and 7 bases for J; bases not matched to a gene: 12. The CDR3 region has the DNA TGTGCCAGCAGCGCAGGGACAGTCGACTGGGCTGGCTACACCTTC. Translation gives CASSAGTVDWAGYTF.

V is TRBV5-8 and J is TRBJ2-7; TRBD2 matches at 13 bases. Trimming cost V 2 bases and J 4 bases; bases outside gene matches: 3. CDR3 length equals 15 residues. CDR1 SGHTS and CDR2 YDEGEE come from the germline V gene. CDR3 loop: CASSFGLAGVYEQYF. The CDR3 DNA reads as TGTGCCAGCAGCTTTGGACTAGCGGGAGTTTACGAGCAGTACTTC.

This chain connects TRBV29-1 to TRBJ2-4; 7 positions match TRBD2. This CDR3 region has 12 residues. The germline CDR1 and CDR2 sequences are SQVTM and ANQGSEA. J lost 7 bases, V lost 7 bases, and 7 bases had no gene match. DNA for the CDR3: TGCAGCGCATGGGGAGGGGCGAACATTCAGTACTTC. It codes for CSAWGGANIQYF. The variable domain in full, with the rest retrieved from reference TRBV29-1 and TRBJ2-4, is SAVISQKPSRDICQRGTSLTIQCQVDSQVTMMFWYRQQPGQSLTLIATANQGSEATYESGFVIDKFPISRPNLTFSTLTVSNMSPEDSSIYLCSAWGGANIQYFGAGTRLSVL.

The chain carries TRBV4-1 and TRBJ1-2, with 7 bases matching TRBD1. Unmatched junction bases numbered 1, after V lost 1 base and J lost 2 bases. Germline V gene sequence: CDR1 MGHRA, CDR2 YSYEKL. This CDR3 spans 14 amino acids. CDR3 protein: CASSQGGQNYGYTF. CDR3 nucleotides: TGCGCCAGCAGCCAAGGGGGACAGAACTATGGCTACACCTTC.

The CDR3 reads CASSPGGRAPGEQYF. In nucleotides, the CDR3 is TGTGCCAGCAGCCCAGGCGGGAGGGCCCCTGGAGAGCAGTACTTC. The chain combines TRBV7-2 with TRBJ2-7; the match to TRBD2 covers 9 bases. Germline-derived CDR1 and CDR2 are SGHTA and FQGNSA. The CDR3 loop spans 15 amino acids. V trimming: 5 bases; J trimming: 7 bases; junction bases outside the gene matches: 12.

The chain links TRBV12-5 to TRBJ1-5; possibly TRBD1 for D (5 bases). CDR1 and CDR2 from the germline V gene are LGHNT and FRNRAP. V dropped 6 bases and J dropped 0 bases, with 18 bases sitting between them. This CDR3 is built from 17 residues. CDR3 loop: CASGYRTQRYSNQPQHF. The CDR3 nucleotides are TGTGCTAGTGGGTATAGGACACAGAGATATAGCAATCAGCCCCAGCATTTT.

This sequence joins TRBV4-1 and TRBJ2-1, with 14 bases fitting TRBD2. Germline CDR1 and CDR2: MGHRA and YSYEKL. V shed 3 bases and J 5 bases; nucleotides not matched to a gene: 0. The CDR3 is 15 amino acids. The CDR3 bases are TGCGCCAGCAGCCAGGGACTAGCGGGAGACAATGAGCAGTTCTTC. Protein: CASSQGLAGDNEQFF.

The chain recombines TRBV28 with TRBJ2-1; 11 nucleotides align to TRBD2. The CDR3 is made up of 16 amino acids. Trimming removed 5 bases from V and 3 bases from J; junction bases left unmatched: 6. CDR1 MDHEN and CDR2 SYDVKM come from the germline V gene. The CDR3 is CASSRAGTSGYNEQFF. The CDR3 DNA is TGTGCCAGCAGTCGGGCCGGGACTAGCGGCTACAATGAGCAGTTCTTC.

The V and J genes are TRBV21-1 and TRBJ2-7; the D call TRBD1 from the table was never checked on the DNA. TRBV21-1 is deemed a pseudogene. The CDR3 spans 16 residues. The CDR3 region has the DNA TGTGCCAGCAGCAAAGCAGGGGGCTGCGAATCCTACGAGCAGTACTTC. It encodes CASSKAGGCESYEQYF.

The V call is TRBV19, the J call TRBJ1-1; 7 positions agree with TRBD1. CDR1 and CDR2 (germline): LNHDA, SQIVND (reference sequence). V trimming: 4 bases; J trimming: 6 bases; junction bases outside the gene matches: 5. This CDR3 contains 13 residues. CDR3 in amino acids: CASSKGTESEAFF. The CDR3, as DNA: TGTGCCAGTAGTAAGGGGACAGAGTCTGAAGCTTTCTTT.

The V call is TRBV6-6, the J call TRBJ1-6; D unresolved. The CDR3 length is 16 residues. Per the germline V gene, CDR1 is MNHNY and CDR2 is SVGAGI (reference sequence). Trimming stripped 5 bases from V and 1 base from J, with 12 bases between. This CDR3 is CASSPREVSYNSPLHF. Here the CDR3 DNA reads TGTGCCAGCAGTCCCCGGGAGGTATCCTATAATTCACCCCTCCACTTT.